Listed below are T cell receptor beta chains from one sample, sequenced in a study of PD-1 blockade in classical Hodgkin lymphoma. This table comes from immunoSEQ multiplex PCR, and its TCRdb copy is limited to in-frame clones, with some not included. In the table there are approximately 79,000 clones, about 93% of which are singletons. The sample in question was peripheral blood mononuclear cells (PBMCs), obtained before the second cycle of nivolumab. These receptors originate from a human donor with classical Hodgkin lymphoma. Each CDR3 is given with its conserved first and last residue. The D gene is left open where the match is weak. Clone size, where shown, is once, few, many, or a class for clones that have expanded.

D gene,clone size,V gene,J gene,CDR3 protein,CDR3 DNA
NA,NA,TRBV5-1,TRBJ2-1,CASSTRQENNEQFF,TGCGCCAGCAGCACAAGACAGGAGAACAATGAGCAGTTCTTC
NA,NA,TRBV6-6,TRBJ1-2,CATRNLGRGGYGYTF,TGTGCCACCAGGAACCTGGGACGTGGAGGGTATGGCTACACCTTC
NA,once,TRBV19,TRBJ2-3,CASSIDRHTQYF,TGTGCCAGTAGTATCGACAGACATACGCAGTATTTT
NA,NA,TRBV9,TRBJ1-3,CASSRQQGVSGNTIYF,TGTGCCAGCAGCCGTCAGCAGGGTGTCTCTGGAAACACCATATATTTT
NA,NA,TRBV7-2,TRBJ2-7,CASSLGSLGAGYEQYF,TGTGCCAGCAGCTTAGGGTCCTTGGGGGCAGGTTACGAGCAGTACTTC
TRBD2,NA,TRBV30,TRBJ2-3,CAFSSGTSGRDTQYF,TGTGCCTTTTCTTCCGGGACTAGCGGGAGGGATACGCAGTATTTT
TRBD1,NA,TRBV5-5,TRBJ1-1,CASSLLISSRGTEDAEAFF,TGTGCCAGCAGCTTATTAATTTCAAGCCGGGGGACAGAGGACGCTGAAGCTTTCTTT
TRBD1,NA,TRBV5-6,TRBJ2-7,CASSPRGRGYEQYF,TGTGCCAGCAGCCCTAGGGGGCGCGGGTACGAGCAGTACTTC
NA,NA,TRBV11-2,TRBJ2-6,CASLGGANVLTF,TGTGCCAGCCTAGGGGGGGCCAACGTCCTGACTTTC
NA,NA,TRBV4-2,TRBJ2-1,CASSHEGPKLFF,TGTGCCAGCAGCCATGAGGGCCCAAAGTTGTTCTTC
NA,once,TRBV13,TRBJ2-1,CASSSFDSRPFNEQFF,TGTGCCAGCAGTTCCTTCGACAGCCGGCCGTTCAATGAGCAGTTCTTC
NA,NA,TRBV6-5,TRBJ2-7,CASSYDSLNEQYF,TGTGCCAGCAGTTACGACTCCTTAAACGAGCAGTACTTC
TRBD1,NA,TRBV2,TRBJ1-5,CASSRETGTNQPQHF,TGTGCCAGCAGCAGGGAGACAGGGACTAATCAGCCCCAGCATTTT
TRBD1,NA,TRBV10-2,TRBJ1-2,CASAGTGGARSEGYTF,TGCGCCAGCGCCGGGACAGGGGGCGCTAGGTCAGAAGGCTACACCTTC
NA,NA,TRBV20-1,TRBJ2-1,CSARYNEQFF,TGCAGTGCTCGTTACAATGAGCAGTTCTTC
NA,NA,TRBV7-9,TRBJ2-5,CASSPGETQYF,TGTGCCAGCAGCCCAGGGGAGACCCAGTACTTC
NA,NA,TRBV27,TRBJ2-7,CASSTRLGLYEQYF,TGTGCCAGCAGTACTAGACTAGGACTCTACGAGCAGTACTTC
NA,NA,TRBV11-2,TRBJ2-7,CASSLVGDEQYF,TGTGCCAGCAGCTTAGTGGGGGACGAGCAGTACTTC
NA,NA,TRBV2,TRBJ2-5,CASRLSGVGQETQYF,TGTGCCAGCAGGCTTTCGGGCGTGGGGCAAGAGACCCAGTACTTC
TRBD1,NA,TRBV5-1,TRBJ2-6,CASSREGQGSPGANVLTF,TGCGCCAGCAGCAGAGAGGGACAGGGTTCCCCTGGGGCCAACGTCCTGACTTTC
NA,NA,TRBV4-2,TRBJ1-2,CASSQGSSNYGYTF,TGTGCCAGCAGCCAAGGGTCTTCTAACTATGGCTACACCTTC
TRBD2,NA,TRBV6-1,TRBJ2-1,CASSEARASGRNEQFF,TGTGCCAGCAGTGAAGCCCGCGCTAGCGGGAGGAATGAGCAGTTCTTC
NA,NA,TRBV6-5,TRBJ1-5,CASSLDRNQPQHF,TGTGCCAGCAGCCTCGACAGAAATCAGCCCCAGCATTTT
TRBD2,NA,TRBV9,TRBJ2-1,CASSVISGRGGIYNEQFF,TGTGCCAGCAGCGTTATTAGCGGGAGGGGCGGAATCTACAATGAGCAGTTCTTC
NA,few,TRBV30,TRBJ1-3,CAWTQSGNTIYF,TGTGCCTGGACGCAATCTGGAAACACCATATATTTT
NA,once,TRBV10-2,TRBJ2-2,CATLDANTGELFF,TGCGCCACCCTGGATGCGAACACCGGGGAGCTGTTTTTT
NA,once,TRBV5-4,TRBJ2-7,CASSFEFSSYEQYF,TGTGCCAGCAGCTTCGAGTTTAGCTCCTACGAGCAGTACTTC
NA,NA,TRBV5-1,TRBJ1-1,CASRREQGHTEAFF,TGCGCCAGCAGACGTGAACAGGGACACACTGAAGCTTTCTTT
TRBD1,NA,TRBV2,TRBJ2-3,CASSGRQGRRDTQYF,TGTGCCAGCAGTGGGAGACAGGGGCGGAGAGATACGCAGTATTTT
NA,NA,TRBV4-1,TRBJ1-2,CASSRQANYGYTF,TGCGCCAGCAGCCGGCAGGCTAACTATGGCTACACCTTC
NA,NA,TRBV15,TRBJ1-1,CATSRDRGSGEAFF,TGTGCCACCAGCAGAGATCGGGGATCGGGTGAAGCTTTCTTT
TRBD1,NA,TRBV15,TRBJ2-7,CATSREGTGSYEQYF,TGTGCCACCAGCAGAGAAGGGACAGGGTCCTACGAGCAGTACTTC
NA,NA,TRBV19,TRBJ2-7,CASSIASRPGGSYEQYF,TGTGCCAGTAGTATTGCCTCCCGGCCAGGAGGCTCCTACGAGCAGTACTTC
NA,NA,TRBV29-1,TRBJ2-7,CSVLRASTYEQYF,TGCAGCGTGCTAAGGGCGTCTACCTACGAGCAGTACTTC
NA,NA,TRBV27,TRBJ2-6,CASSNGRSGANVLTF,TGTGCCAGCAGCAACGGCCGCTCTGGGGCCAACGTCCTGACTTTC
NA,NA,TRBV6-1,TRBJ2-2,CASRDGAGELFF,TGTGCCAGCAGGGACGGGGCCGGGGAGCTGTTTTTT
NA,NA,TRBV30,TRBJ2-1,CAWQGQGLDEQFF,TGTGCCTGGCAAGGGCAGGGCCTCGATGAGCAGTTCTTC
NA,NA,TRBV28,TRBJ2-3,CASSLFRGIGLDTQYF,TGTGCCAGCAGTTTATTTCGCGGGATCGGGTTGGATACGCAGTATTTT
TRBD2,NA,TRBV27,TRBJ2-5,CASRNDWGGPLQETQYF,TGTGCCAGCAGAAATGACTGGGGGGGACCCTTACAAGAGACCCAGTACTTC
TRBD1,NA,TRBV11-3,TRBJ2-3,CASSLRTGDLSADTQYF,TGTGCCAGCAGCCTCAGAACAGGGGATTTGAGCGCAGATACGCAGTATTTT
NA,NA,TRBV5-1,TRBJ1-1,CASSPLDPGGVNTEAFF,TGCGCCAGCAGCCCTCTCGACCCGGGCGGGGTGAACACTGAAGCTTTCTTT
TRBD1,NA,TRBV28,TRBJ2-7,CASRRGQGLGQYF,TGTGCCAGCAGACGGGGACAGGGTCTAGGGCAGTACTTC
NA,NA,TRBV5-4,TRBJ2-4,CASSRDSSIQYF,TGTGCCAGCAGCCGTGACTCTAGCATTCAGTACTTC
TRBD2,NA,TRBV15,TRBJ2-5,CATSRDRLAANQETQYF,TGTGCCACCAGCAGAGATCGACTAGCTGCAAACCAAGAGACCCAGTACTTC
NA,NA,TRBV6-4,TRBJ2-3,CASSATGADTQYF,TGTGCCAGCAGTGCCACAGGTGCAGATACGCAGTATTTT
TRBD1,NA,TRBV4-2,TRBJ2-1,CASSGAPGQLSYNEQFF,TGTGCCAGCAGTGGCGCGCCGGGACAGTTAAGTTACAATGAGCAGTTCTTC
NA,NA,TRBV30,TRBJ1-5,CAWSDGADSNQPQHF,TGTGCCTGGAGTGACGGGGCCGATAGCAATCAGCCCCAGCATTTT
NA,NA,TRBV4-1,TRBJ1-6,CASSPVRVYSPLHF,TGCGCCAGCAGCCCTGTCCGGGTTTATTCACCCCTCCACTTT
NA,NA,TRBV19,TRBJ1-5,CASSIVIRNQPQHF,TGTGCCAGTAGTATTGTAATCAGGAATCAGCCCCAGCATTTT
NA,NA,TRBV25-1,TRBJ1-2,CASSDGTIYGYTF,TGTGCCAGCAGTGACGGGACTATCTATGGCTACACCTTC
NA,NA,TRBV5-1,TRBJ2-5,CASSPGPRETQYF,TGCGCCAGCAGCCCGGGACCCAGGGAGACCCAGTACTTC
TRBD1,once,TRBV27,TRBJ2-6,CASSRYRQGGANVLTF,TGTGCCAGCAGTCGCTATCGACAGGGGGGGGCCAACGTCCTGACTTTC
NA,NA,TRBV7-8,TRBJ2-7,CASSLAPGALSEQYF,TGTGCCAGCAGCTTAGCCCCGGGAGCGCTGTCCGAGCAGTACTTC
NA,NA,TRBV5-1,TRBJ2-5,CASSLWGSRETQYF,TGCGCCAGCAGCTTATGGGGATCACGGGAGACCCAGTACTTC
NA,NA,TRBV7-9,TRBJ2-5,CASSPVGGQETQYF,TGTGCCAGCAGCCCGGTGGGGGGCCAAGAGACCCAGTACTTC
NA,NA,TRBV27,TRBJ2-7,CASRTGAYEQYF,TGTGCCAGCAGAACAGGAGCCTACGAGCAGTACTTC
NA,NA,TRBV29-1,TRBJ1-2,CSVGESYGYTF,TGCAGCGTTGGCGAGAGCTATGGCTACACCTTC
NA,NA,TRBV10-2,TRBJ1-6,CASNSRGLGSPLHF,TGCGCCAGCAATAGTCGAGGGCTCGGCTCACCCCTCCACTTT
NA,NA,TRBV6-1,TRBJ2-4,CASYSSSKNIQYF,TGTGCCAGTTACAGCTCATCCAAAAACATTCAGTACTTC